This T cell receptor (beta chain) was documented in a study of T cells after yellow fever vaccination. In the study overall: SMART-Seq v4 Ultra Low Input prepared libraries from low-cell fractions.

TCRdb recomputed calls from the 5' RACE reads with MiXCR, one row per CDR3 protein. Of 600,000 to 750,000 distinct CDR3 sequences listed, about 12% are singletons. Findings and limits, study-wide: The study noted that FACS-sorted repertoires could contain abundant clonotypes contaminating from the bulk population. CD4 and CD8 compartments shared a small share of clonotypes, likely from convergent recombination. At approximately 95% for CD4 and 70% to 90% for CD8, most primary-vaccination clones showed up again after the booster.

Of note for this clonotype: What it binds is unknown.

Sequencing was performed on PBMCs, taken on the day of the yellow fever booster vaccination. The sequence was obtained from a man aged 25-45 years who received the YFV17D yellow fever vaccine.

The CDR3 coding sequence is TGCGCCAGCAGCTTGAGTGGAGTAGTGGGCGGGAGTCTTCGAGATACGCAGTATTTT. It translates to CASSLSGVVGGSLRDTQYF. The chain recombines TRBV5-1 with TRBJ2-3; the match to TRBD2 covers 7 bases. The CDR3 has 19 amino acids. V lost 1 base to trimming and J lost 5 bases; unmatched junction nucleotides: 19. Germline V gene lookup returns CDR1 SGHRS and CDR2 YFSETQ.